The 24 T cell receptor beta chains reported below all come from one sample, sequenced in a study of molecular identifiers for immune sequencing clone quantification. TCRdb redid the calling of the PCR reads with MiXCR, one entry per CDR3 protein. The table includes 350,000 or so distinct CDR3 sequences, over 20% detected once. The specimen was naive CD8+ T cells from blood, with Jurkat cell RNA spiked in. Documented subset: FACS-sorted CD8+CD4-CCR7+CD45RA+ naive T cells. All receptors derive from a human donor in good health. Some libraries in this study had Jurkat cell RNA spiked in.

A remark on this clonotype: A much larger clone differs by one base, so this may be a read error. This sequence joins TRBV19 and TRBJ1-1; no clear D gene. The V end was cut by 8 bases, the J end by 7 bases, with 8 bases between. This CDR3 spans 10 amino acids. Germline values: CDR1 LNHDA, CDR2 SQIVND (reference sequence). The CDR3 sequence is CASAANEAFF. For the CDR3, the DNA is TGTGCCAGTGCCGCCAATGAAGCTTTCTTT. The full variable domain, with the rest looked up from reference TRBV19 and TRBJ1-1, is DGGITQSPKYLFRKEGQNVTLSCEQNLNHDAMYWYRQDPGQGLRLIYYSQIVNDFQKGDIAEGYSVSREKKESFPLTVTSAQKNPTAFYLCASAANEAFFGQGTRLTVV.

The CDR3 bases are TGTGCCAGCAGCTTTCTCACTAGCGGGAGCTACGAGCAGTACTTC. The encoded protein is CASSFLTSGSYEQYF. The chain recombines TRBV5-6 with TRBJ2-7; 11 nucleotides match TRBD2. CDR1 and CDR2 (germline): SGHDT, YYEEEE. The CDR3 totals 15 residues. V was clipped by 2 bases and J by 3 bases; unmatched bases: 4.

This clonotype occurred a few times. V and J are TRBV20-1 and TRBJ2-7; 11 bases are shared with TRBD2. V lost 3 bases and J lost 3; bases outside the gene matches: 7. Germline V gene sequence: CDR1 DFQATT, CDR2 SNEGSKA (reference sequence). CDR3 size: 15 residues. The CDR3 reads CSARSTSGAYYEQYF. CDR3 DNA: TGCAGTGCTAGGTCGACTAGCGGGGCTTACTACGAGCAGTACTTC.

This clonotype has at least ten counts. The chain links TRBV11-2 to TRBJ2-2, with D unclear. This CDR3 is 15 amino acids long. The V end was cut by 6 bases, the J end by 4 bases, with 15 bases between. CDR1 and CDR2 (germline): SGHAT, FQNNGV. The CDR3 DNA sequence: TGTGCCAGCAGGGCTGGGGTCGCCCCCACCGGGGAGCTGTTTTTT. It translates to CASRAGVAPTGELFF.

V and J are TRBV12-3 or TRBV12-4 and TRBJ2-5, with 9 bases aligning to TRBD1. The V and J ends lost 0 bases and 4 bases, in that order; junction bases with no gene match: 6. The CDR3 totals 16 residues. In DNA form, the CDR3 reads TGTGCCAGCAGTTTAGCGCGGGACAGGGTTGTAGAGACCCAGTACTTC. It translates to CASSLARDRVVETQYF.

This clonotype has ten or more counts. The chain has TRBV29-1 and TRBJ1-2, with unresolved D. Trimming took 3 bases from V and 8 from J, leaving 22 bases between them. Per the germline V gene, CDR1 is SQVTM and CDR2 is ANQGSEA. This CDR3 comprises 15 residues. CDR3: CSVDGDFIPGIGYTF. As DNA, the CDR3 is TGCAGCGTTGATGGGGATTTTATCCCCGGCATCGGCTACACCTTC.

The CDR3 reads CAISGTGGWETQYF. The CDR3 DNA sequence: TGTGCCATATCCGGGACAGGGGGCTGGGAGACCCAGTACTTC. V and J are TRBV3-1 and TRBJ2-5; 12 bases are shared with TRBD1. Germline V gene sequence: CDR1 LGHDT, CDR2 YNNKEL (reference sequence). V dropped 10 bases and J dropped 5; count of bases not matched to a gene: 8. This CDR3 contains 14 residues.

The chain employs TRBV11-2 and TRBJ2-7; D ambiguous. CDR1 is SGHAT, CDR2 FQNNGV, per germline. The CDR3 runs 15 residues. V gave up 0 bases and J gave up 2 bases, with 11 bases separating them. The DNA for the CDR3 is TGTGCCAGCAGCTTAGAATCGGCGGCTACCTACGAGCAGTACTTC. This translates into CASSLESAATYEQYF. The full variable domain, rest sourced from reference TRBV11-2 and TRBJ2-7, is EAGVAQSPRYKIIEKRQSVAFWCNPISGHATLYWYQQILGQGPKLLIQFQNNGVVDDSQLPKDRFSAERLKGVDSTLKIQPAKLEDSAVYLCASSLESAATYEQYFGPGTRLTVT.

This clonotype was recorded many times. This chain uses TRBV7-9 with TRBJ2-2, with D maybe TRBD2 (5 bases). Germline V CDR1 and CDR2: SEHNR, FQNEAQ (reference sequence). The CDR3 is 16 amino acids. V was clipped by 2 bases and J by 4 bases, with 14 bases between them. The CDR3 here is CASSLLVGAVTGELFF. For the CDR3, the DNA is TGTGCCAGCAGCTTATTGGTGGGAGCCGTCACCGGGGAGCTGTTTTTT.

This clonotype was found many times. The J gene is TRBJ2-7, the V gene TRBV4-1; D may be TRBD1 or TRBD2 (6 bases each). The germline V gene has CDR1 MGHRA and CDR2 YSYEKL. With 1 base removed from V and 3 bases from J, the gap between germline ends came to 10 bases. CDR3 size: 14 residues. The chain's CDR3 is CASSQAGAGYEQYF. CDR3 coding DNA: TGCGCCAGCAGCCAAGCGGGGGCAGGCTACGAGCAGTACTTC.

The sample holds many counts of this clonotype. The rearrangement links TRBV5-4 to TRBJ2-3, with a tentative D call TRBD2 (6 bases). Trimming shortened V by 0 bases and J by 2 bases, and 10 bases separated the two germline ends. Germline CDR1 SGHNT, CDR2 YYREEE (reference sequence). This CDR3 comprises 15 residues. The CDR3 region is CASSLAGLPTDTQYF. Written as DNA, the CDR3 is TGTGCCAGCAGCTTGGCGGGACTCCCCACAGATACGCAGTATTTT.

This clonotype was recorded at least ten times. V gene TRBV30 combines with J gene TRBJ1-4, with a tentative D call TRBD1 (5 bases). This CDR3 contains 13 residues. V lost 3 bases and J 5 bases, leaving 10 bases between the germline ends. Per the germline V gene, CDR1 is GTSNPN and CDR2 is SVGIG (reference sequence). For the CDR3, the DNA is TGTGCCTGGAGGGGGGGATCGAATGAAAAACTGTTTTTT. It translates to CAWRGGSNEKLFF.

The chain has TRBV11-2 and TRBJ2-3; 8 bases align to TRBD2. Germline V lookup: CDR1 SGHAT, CDR2 FQNNGV. The CDR3 length is 16 residues. Trimming at V came to 5 bases and at J to 3 bases, leaving 10 bases not matched to a gene. The CDR3 spells CASSERFSGETDTQYF. The DNA for the CDR3 is TGTGCCAGCAGCGAGCGATTTAGCGGGGAGACAGATACGCAGTATTTT. Complete variable domain (other parts from reference TRBV11-2 and TRBJ2-3): EAGVAQSPRYKIIEKRQSVAFWCNPISGHATLYWYQQILGQGPKLLIQFQNNGVVDDSQLPKDRFSAERLKGVDSTLKIQPAKLEDSAVYLCASSERFSGETDTQYFGPGTRLTVL.

This clonotype was recorded at least ten times. This chain uses TRBV2 with TRBJ1-1; D ambiguous. This CDR3 region has 16 residues. The V and J ends lost 4 bases and 1 base respectively, with 16 bases between them. Germline values: CDR1 SNHLY, CDR2 FYNNEI. CDR3 sequence (DNA): TGTGCCAGCAGTGGGACCGAAAAAACTTGGAACACTGAAGCTTTCTTT. It codes for CASSGTEKTWNTEAFF.

On this clonotype itself: With a much larger clone just one base away, this may be a read error. V and J are TRBV5-1 and TRBJ2-1; no reliable D call. The CDR3 has 14 residues. Germline V gives CDR1 SGHRS, CDR2 YFSETQ. CDR3 bases: TGCTCCAGCAGCTTTGGCGGCACCTACAATGAGCAGTTCTTC. Translation gives CSSSFGGTYNEQFF.

This clonotype was observed a handful of times. This chain uses TRBV9 with TRBJ2-7; D possibly corresponds to TRBD2 (5 bases). V was trimmed by 1 base and J by 5 bases, leaving 10 bases between them. The CDR3 is 13 residues long. From germline, CDR1 is SGDLS and CDR2 YYNGEE. CDR3 loop: CASSVNGIDEQYF. In nucleotides, the CDR3 is TGTGCCAGCAGCGTAAACGGGATAGACGAGCAGTACTTC.

This clonotype was counted many times. The gene calls are TRBV7-9 and TRBJ2-2; no definite D call. Trimming pared 2 bases from V and 2 bases from J, leaving 12 bases between. CDR3 length: 16 residues. CDR1 and CDR2 (germline): SEHNR, FQNEAQ (reference sequence). This CDR3 reads CASSLLIAGNTGELFF. The CDR3 bases are TGTGCCAGCAGCTTATTGATTGCAGGAAACACCGGGGAGCTGTTTTTT.

This clonotype was found many times. The chain joins TRBV5-1 to TRBJ2-1; 9 bases match TRBD2. The CDR3 covers 16 residues. Germline V gene data show CDR1 as SGHRS and CDR2 as YFSETQ. The V gene end was trimmed by 2 bases and the J gene end by 8 bases; junction bases not matched to a gene: 11. The DNA of the CDR3 is TGCGCCAGCAGCTTCATCGAGCGGGGGGACGTATATGAGCAGTTCTTC. Its translation: CASSFIERGDVYEQFF.

Of note for this clonotype: A read error may explain this, as a much larger clone is one base away. The rearrangement uses TRBV4-1 and TRBJ2-7, with TRBD1 as a possible D gene (5 bases). The CDR3 has 14 amino acids. The germline gives CDR1 MGHRA, CDR2 YSYEKL. CDR3 bases: TGCGCCAGCAGCCGCGACAGCTACTCCTGCGAGCAGTACTTC. Translated, it gives CASSRDSYSCEQYF.

This clonotype was picked up many times. V gene TRBV7-9 combines with J gene TRBJ2-3; D possibly matches TRBD1 or TRBD2 (5 bases each). Germline CDR1 is SEHNR and CDR2 is FQNEAQ (reference sequence). This CDR3 spans 13 amino acids. V was pared by 5 bases and J by 4 bases, with 10 bases between. The CDR3 DNA reads as TGTGCCAGCAGCCAGGGACGGGCAGATACGCAGTATTTT. Translating gives CASSQGRADTQYF.

A note on this clonotype: Possible read error: a much larger clone is one base away. This rearrangement joins TRBV7-2 to TRBJ1-6, with unresolved D. V was clipped by 4 bases and J by 10 bases, with 17 bases between them. This CDR3 contains 15 residues. Germline CDR1 reads SGHTA; CDR2 reads FQGNSA. The CDR3 nucleotides read TGTGCCAGCAGCTCAGATCTGGTCGGTTGGTCACCCCTCCACTTT. Translation gives CASSSDLVGWSPLHF. Variable domain in full (rest from reference TRBV7-2 and TRBJ1-6): GAGVSQSPSNKVTEKGKDVELRCDPISGHTALYWYRQSLGQGLEFLIYFQGNSAPDKSGLPSDRFSAERTGGSVSTLTIQRTQQEDSAVYLCASSSDLVGWSPLHFGNGTRLTVT.

To note about this clonotype: A read error may be the cause here, since a much bigger clone is one base away. The gene calls are TRBV28 and TRBJ1-2, with unresolved D. The length of the CDR3 is 14 residues. The germline gives CDR1 MDHEN, CDR2 SYDVKM. The V and J ends lost 4 bases and 0 bases respectively, with 9 bases between them. CDR3 sequence reads: CASSSDGTNYGYTF. Here the CDR3 DNA reads TGTGCCAGCAGTTCGGACGGAACTAACTATGGCTACACCTTC.

The chain joins TRBV9 to TRBJ2-7, with 7 bases identical to TRBD2. The J segment lost 5 bases and the V segment lost 0 bases, leaving 8 bases of the junction unmatched. In germline, CDR1 is SGDLS, CDR2 YYNGEE. The CDR3 has 15 amino acids. The CDR3 sequence is CASSVARTRSDEQYF. The CDR3 DNA is TGTGCCAGCAGCGTAGCGAGGACTAGATCAGACGAGCAGTACTTC.

The table lists this clonotype with many counts. CDR3 nucleotides: TGTGCCAGCAGCTTTTCAGGGCAAGAGACCCAGTACTTC. Its protein is CASSFSGQETQYF. The V and J genes are TRBV5-4 and TRBJ2-5; D might be TRBD1 (5 bases). V was cut by 2 bases and J by 2 bases, with 7 bases left in between. CDR1 and CDR2 (germline): SGHNT, YYREEE (reference sequence). CDR3 length: 13 amino acids.